The entry below gives a single T cell receptor (beta chain) sequence along with its context. This sample is part of a study of CD8 T cells in Susac syndrome. With random hexamers, reverse transcription was performed on about 0.5 to 1 ug of RNA. TCRdb redid the calling of the immunoSEQ multiplex PCR reads with MiXCR, one entry per CDR3 protein. The data hold hundreds of thousands of distinct CDR3 sequences, with roughly 96% observed a single time. V was clipped by 6 bases and J by 2 bases, with 10 bases between them. There are 14 residues in the CDR3. The TCR was taken from a human donor with multiple sclerosis. V gene TRBV12-3 or TRBV12-4 combines with J gene TRBJ2-2; D could derive from TRBD1 or TRBD2 (5 bases each). The sample comprised CD4+ T cells from PBMCs. CDR3 sequence: CASRAGTNTGELFF. The CDR3 DNA reads as TGTGCCAGCAGAGCCGGGACCAACACCGGGGAGCTGTTTTTT.